Below, 21 T cell receptor beta chains from the same sample are listed, as sequenced in a study of regulatory T cells in long-lasting Graves disease. Described time point: newly diagnosed GD, antithyroid drugs for less than 3 months. The TCR library was made from RNA that had been extracted from PBMCs in TRIzol. To make TCR beta libraries, researchers used iRepertoire HTBI primers and Arm-PCR of CDR3 regions. Using its own MiXCR run on the multiplex PCR reads, TCRdb lists one record per CDR3 protein. The table has 540,000 or so distinct CDR3 sequences, roughly 14% seen once. This sample also belongs to another study, concerning T cells in Graves' hyperthyroidism and ophthalmopathy.

This specimen was peripheral blood mononuclear cells (PBMCs), taken at new diagnosis, from a patient treated with antithyroid drugs. These receptor sequences come from a man between 25 and 39 years old with Graves disease.

This clonotype has ten or more counts. This chain uses TRBV20-1 with TRBJ2-3; 7 bases map to TRBD2. The CDR3 totals 17 residues. The V segment lost 2 bases and the J segment 4 bases; nucleotides outside the gene matches: 15. CDR1 and CDR2 (germline): DFQATT, SNEGSKA (reference sequence). This chain's CDR3 is CSARPRRDYLGPDTQYF. The DNA for the CDR3 is TGCAGTGCTAGACCCCGTAGGGACTACCTAGGACCAGATACGCAGTATTTT.

The genes are TRBV19 and TRBJ2-7; 7 nucleotides align to TRBD1. Looked up from germline, CDR1 is LNHDA and CDR2 is SQIVND (reference sequence). V lost 6 bases to trimming and J lost 2 bases; unmatched junction nucleotides: 7. This CDR3 comprises 14 residues. DNA of the CDR3: TGTGCCAGTAGCCATTGGGACAGAGCCTACGAGCAGTACTTC. Its protein product is CASSHWDRAYEQYF.

This clonotype was detected many times. DNA of the CDR3: TGTGCCAGCTCACCCGGCTTGAGTAACTATGGCTACACCTTC. Translation: CASSPGLSNYGYTF. The V gene is TRBV18, the J gene TRBJ1-2; D gene uncertain. V was pared by 3 bases and J by 1 base, with 9 bases between. This CDR3 is 14 amino acids long. Germline values: CDR1 KGHSH, CDR2 LQKENI.

This clonotype was picked up a small number of times. J is TRBJ1-4 and V is TRBV12-3 or TRBV12-4; D not certain. The V and J ends lost 3 bases and 5 bases respectively, with 10 bases between them. The CDR3 spans 14 residues. CDR3 protein: CASSFLVANEKLFF. CDR3 DNA: TGTGCCAGCAGTTTTCTGGTGGCGAATGAAAAACTGTTTTTT.

Written as DNA, the CDR3 is TGTGCCAGCGGACTGTCTAATAGGAATGAGCAGTTCTTC. This sequence encodes CASGLSNRNEQFF. The chain links TRBV12-3 or TRBV12-4 to TRBJ2-5; a possible D gene is TRBD2 (5 bases). The closer fit of TRBJ2-1 to the DNA end suggests the J call may be wrong. The CDR3 is made up of 13 amino acids.

The CDR3 loop reads CASSYERGSYNEQFF. CDR3 nucleotide sequence: TGTGCCAGCAGTTACGAGCGGGGGTCCTACAATGAGCAGTTCTTC. The chain has TRBV6-5 and TRBJ2-1; 8 nucleotides line up with TRBD2. This CDR3 is built from 15 residues. CDR1 and CDR2 from the germline V gene are MNHEY and SVGAGI. The V and J ends lost 2 bases and 1 base, in that order; junction bases with no gene match: 1.

The table lists this clonotype with many counts. V is TRBV11-2 and J is TRBJ2-7; D is perhaps TRBD1 (5 bases). Per the germline V gene, CDR1 is SGHAT and CDR2 is FQNNGV. This CDR3 region has 13 residues. With 1 base removed from V and 5 bases from J, the gap between germline ends came to 9 bases. Here the CDR3 DNA reads TGTGCCAGCAGCTTAGTGACACAGGACGAGCAGTACTTC. Translating gives CASSLVTQDEQYF.

The table lists this clonotype with many counts. DNA of the CDR3: TGCAGCGTTGAACGGCAACAGGCAGATACGCAGTATTTT. Its translation is CSVERQQADTQYF. The chain carries TRBV29-1 and TRBJ2-3, with D perhaps TRBD1 (5 bases). This CDR3 spans 13 amino acids. The germline gives CDR1 SQVTM, CDR2 ANQGSEA. V lost 2 bases to trimming and J lost 4 bases, with 10 bases between them.

About this clonotype itself: A far larger clone is just one base off, so this is likely a read error. The chain uses TRBV6-2 or TRBV6-3 and TRBJ2-5; TRBD2 might be the D (6 bases). Trimming removed 6 bases at V and 0 bases at J, with 17 bases between. The CDR3 runs to 16 residues. Germline CDR1 is MNHEY and CDR2 is SVGEGT. The CDR3 nucleotides read TGTGCCAGCAGCGAGCCGGGACGGGAGTACCAAGAGACCCAGTACTTC. Encoded protein: CASSEPGREYQETQYF.

This clonotype was seen at least ten times. The V gene is TRBV6-5, the J gene TRBJ1-2; D gene uncertain. The germline V gene encodes CDR1 MNHEY and CDR2 SVGAGI. The CDR3 runs to 14 residues. V gave up 2 bases and J gave up 4 bases, with 11 bases separating them. The CDR3 bases are TGTGCCAGCAGTTACCGCGGCAGTTCCTATGGCTACACCTTC. It is translated as CASSYRGSSYGYTF.

This clonotype showed up many times. V usage is TRBV20-1 and J usage is TRBJ2-5; 13 bases are shared with TRBD2. CDR3 length: 14 amino acids. Germline CDR1 DFQATT, CDR2 SNEGSKA (reference sequence). V was clipped by 3 bases and J by 5 bases; unmatched bases: 3. DNA for the CDR3: TGCAGTGCTAGGCGGACTAGCGGGAGTGAGACCCAGTACTTC. Translating gives CSARRTSGSETQYF.

This clonotype was picked up a small number of times. The chain joins TRBV2 to TRBJ2-3, with D unclear. The CDR3 totals 14 residues. The germline V gene encodes CDR1 SNHLY and CDR2 FYNNEI. V shed 4 bases and J shed 2 bases, with 10 bases lying between them. CDR3 sequence (DNA): TGTGCCAGCAGTGGGCCCCCAGACACAGATACGCAGTATTTT. Its protein product is CASSGPPDTDTQYF.

This clonotype was seen repeatedly, ten times or more. The gene calls are TRBV12-3 or TRBV12-4 and TRBJ2-7; D unclear. The length of the CDR3 is 11 residues. V was cut by 5 bases and J by 5 bases, with 7 bases left in between. CDR3 coding DNA: TGTGCCAGCAGTGGGCTGGACGAGCAGTACTTC. It is translated as CASSGLDEQYF.

This clonotype was detected many times. The V gene is TRBV15, the J gene TRBJ1-1; 10 nucleotides agree with TRBD1. CDR1 and CDR2 from the germline V gene are LNHNV and YYDKDF (reference sequence). Trimming cost V 4 bases and J 2 bases; bases outside gene matches: 7. The CDR3 totals 16 residues. The CDR3 region is CATSNRDRGPNTEAFF. CDR3 bases: TGTGCCACCAGCAACCGGGACAGGGGACCTAACACTGAAGCTTTCTTT.

In its sample, this clonotype was seen many times. The rearrangement links TRBV14 to TRBJ2-1; 7 bases fit TRBD2. V shed 4 bases, J shed 10 bases, and the junction held 7 bases outside the gene matches. This CDR3 contains 13 residues. Germline V gene sequence: CDR1 SGHDN, CDR2 FVKESK. The CDR3 is CASSRGGVGEQFF. In DNA form, the CDR3 reads TGTGCCAGCAGCCGGGGGGGAGTAGGGGAGCAGTTCTTC.

This chain connects TRBV6-1 to TRBJ2-2; D is perhaps TRBD1 (6 bases). Trimming stripped 1 base from V and 3 bases from J, with 9 bases between. The CDR3 has 15 residues. Germline loops: CDR1 MNHNS, CDR2 SASEGT. This chain's CDR3 is CASSEGPGDTGELFF. CDR3 coding DNA: TGTGCCAGCAGTGAAGGGCCAGGGGACACCGGGGAGCTGTTTTTT.

This clonotype was seen repeatedly, ten times or more. This chain links TRBV14 with TRBJ1-5; tentative D call: TRBD1 (5 bases). The CDR3 runs to 13 residues. The V end lost 5 bases, the J end lost 7 bases, and 12 bases lay between the germline ends. CDR1 is SGHDN and CDR2 is FVKESK in the germline V gene. This CDR3 is CASSVQGGQPQHF. As DNA, the CDR3 is TGTGCCAGCAGCGTTCAGGGAGGACAGCCCCAGCATTTT.

This clonotype was seen repeatedly, ten times or more. This chain joins TRBV12-3 or TRBV12-4 and TRBJ2-1; 8 bases align to TRBD1. Unmatched junction bases numbered 5, after V lost 7 bases and J lost 3 bases. The CDR3 covers 14 residues. CDR3 coding DNA: TGTGCCAGCATTCGGGGGACAGGCTACAATGAGCAGTTCTTC. This translates into CASIRGTGYNEQFF.

This clonotype was observed at least ten times. J is TRBJ1-4 and V is TRBV7-9, with D perhaps matching TRBD1 (6 bases). Between the trimmed V and J ends, which lost 5 bases and 13 bases, there was a span of 14 bases. Looked up from germline, CDR1 is SEHNR and CDR2 is FQNEAQ (reference sequence). The CDR3 has 12 amino acids. Here the CDR3 DNA reads TGTGCCAGCAGCCCTCCGACAGGAGGACTGTTTTTT. Encoded protein: CASSPPTGGLFF.

The V call is TRBV4-2, the J call TRBJ1-2; TRBD1 might be the D (6 bases). The CDR3 has 14 residues. Trimming removed 4 bases at V and 8 bases at J, with 17 bases between. Per the germline V gene, CDR1 is LGHNA and CDR2 is YNFKEQ. Written as DNA, the CDR3 is TGTGCCAGCAGCCCACGGGGGGGGGCTGGAGGCTACACCTTC. Translation: CASSPRGGAGGYTF.

This clonotype was recorded at least ten times. The chain carries TRBV12-3 or TRBV12-4 and TRBJ2-3; D is possibly TRBD1 or TRBD2 (6 bases each). The CDR3 runs 17 residues. V was clipped by 3 bases and J by 4 bases, with 20 bases between them. CDR3 sequence reads: CASSFSVWGAPPDTQYF. DNA for the CDR3: TGTGCCAGCAGTTTCAGCGTGTGGGGGGCTCCCCCAGATACGCAGTATTTT.